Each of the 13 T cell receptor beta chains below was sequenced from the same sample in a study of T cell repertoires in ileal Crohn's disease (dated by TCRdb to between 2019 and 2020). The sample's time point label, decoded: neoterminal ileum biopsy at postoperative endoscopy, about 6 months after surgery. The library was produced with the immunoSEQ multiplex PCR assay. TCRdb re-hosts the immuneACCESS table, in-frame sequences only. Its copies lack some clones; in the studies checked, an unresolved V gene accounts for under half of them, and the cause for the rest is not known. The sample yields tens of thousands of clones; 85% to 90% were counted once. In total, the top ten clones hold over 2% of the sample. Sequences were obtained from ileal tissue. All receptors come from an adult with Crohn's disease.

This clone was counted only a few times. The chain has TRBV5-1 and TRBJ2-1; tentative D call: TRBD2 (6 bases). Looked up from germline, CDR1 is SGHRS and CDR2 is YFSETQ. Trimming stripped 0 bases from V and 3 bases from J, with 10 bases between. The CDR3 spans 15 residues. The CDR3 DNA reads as TGCGCCAGCAGCTTGGATAGCGGCAACTACAATGAGCAGTTCTTC. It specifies CASSLDSGNYNEQFF. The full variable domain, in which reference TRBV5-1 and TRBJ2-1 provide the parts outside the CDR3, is KAGVTQTPRYLIKTRGQQVTLSCSPISGHRSVSWYQQTPGQGLQFLFEYFSETQRNKGNFPGRFSGRQFSNSRSEMNVSTLELGDSALYLCASSLDSGNYNEQFFGPGTRLTVL.

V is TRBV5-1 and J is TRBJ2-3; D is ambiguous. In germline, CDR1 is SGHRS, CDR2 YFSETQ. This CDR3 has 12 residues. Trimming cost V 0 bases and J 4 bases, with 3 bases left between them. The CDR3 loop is CASSLVADTQYF. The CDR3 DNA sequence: TGCGCCAGCAGCTTGGTCGCAGATACGCAGTATTTT.

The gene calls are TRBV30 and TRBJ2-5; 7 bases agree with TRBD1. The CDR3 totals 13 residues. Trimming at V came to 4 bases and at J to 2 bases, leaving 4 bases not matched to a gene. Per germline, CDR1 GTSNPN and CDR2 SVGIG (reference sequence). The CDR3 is CAWTRDRQETQYF. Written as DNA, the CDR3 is TGTGCCTGGACTCGGGACAGACAAGAGACCCAGTACTTC. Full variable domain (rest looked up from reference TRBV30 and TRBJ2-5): SQTIHQWPATLVQPVGSPLSLECTVEGTSNPNLYWYRQAAGRGLQLLFYSVGIGQISSEVPQNLSASRPQDRQFILSSKKLLLSDSGFYLCAWTRDRQETQYFGPGTRLLVL.

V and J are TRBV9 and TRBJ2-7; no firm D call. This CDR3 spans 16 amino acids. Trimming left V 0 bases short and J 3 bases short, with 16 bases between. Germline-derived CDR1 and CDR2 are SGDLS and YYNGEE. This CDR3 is CASSVDPEVGFYEQYF. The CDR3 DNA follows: TGTGCCAGCAGCGTAGACCCCGAGGTCGGGTTCTACGAGCAGTACTTC.

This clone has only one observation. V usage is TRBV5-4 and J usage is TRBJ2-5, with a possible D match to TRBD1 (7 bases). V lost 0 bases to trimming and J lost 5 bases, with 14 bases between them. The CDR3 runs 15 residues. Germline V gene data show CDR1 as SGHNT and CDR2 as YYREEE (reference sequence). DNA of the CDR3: TGTGCCAGCAGCTTGGCCGAACAGGGGAGGGAGACCCAGTACTTC. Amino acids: CASSLAEQGRETQYF.

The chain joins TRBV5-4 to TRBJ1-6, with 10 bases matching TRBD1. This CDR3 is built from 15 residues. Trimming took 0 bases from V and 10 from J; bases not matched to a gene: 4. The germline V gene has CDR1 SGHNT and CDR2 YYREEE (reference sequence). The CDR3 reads CASSLGQGATSPLHF. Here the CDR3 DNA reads TGTGCCAGCAGCTTGGGACAGGGGGCGACCTCACCCCTCCACTTT.

The CDR3 region has the DNA TGTGCCAGCAGCCTGACAACCGGGGAGCTGTTTTTT. Protein: CASSLTTGELFF. The chain links TRBV5-6 to TRBJ2-2; D gene ambiguous. V lost 4 bases to trimming and J lost 5 bases, with 6 bases between them. The CDR3 consists of 12 residues. CDR1 SGHDT and CDR2 YYEEEE come from the germline V gene.

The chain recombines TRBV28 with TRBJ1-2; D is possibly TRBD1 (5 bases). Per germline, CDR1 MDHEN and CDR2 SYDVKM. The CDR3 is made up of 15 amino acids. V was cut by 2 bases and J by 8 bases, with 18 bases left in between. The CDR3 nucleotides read TGTGCCAGCAGTTTAACCGGTGGGGCCCTAAAAGGCTACACCTTC. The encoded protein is CASSLTGGALKGYTF.

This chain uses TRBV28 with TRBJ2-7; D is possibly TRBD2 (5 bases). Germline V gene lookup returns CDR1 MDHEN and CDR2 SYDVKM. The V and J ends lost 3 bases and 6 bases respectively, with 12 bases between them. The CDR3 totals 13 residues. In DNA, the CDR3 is TGTGCCAGCAGTTTGAGGGCTTCCCTCGAGCAGTACTTC. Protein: CASSLRASLEQYF.

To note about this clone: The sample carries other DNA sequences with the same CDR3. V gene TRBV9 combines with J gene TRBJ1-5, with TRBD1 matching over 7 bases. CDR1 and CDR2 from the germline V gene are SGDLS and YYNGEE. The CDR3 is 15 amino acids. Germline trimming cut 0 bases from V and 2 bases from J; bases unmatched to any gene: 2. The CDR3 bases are TGTGCCAGCAGCGTAGACGGACAGGGCAATCAGCCCCAGCATTTT. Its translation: CASSVDGQGNQPQHF.

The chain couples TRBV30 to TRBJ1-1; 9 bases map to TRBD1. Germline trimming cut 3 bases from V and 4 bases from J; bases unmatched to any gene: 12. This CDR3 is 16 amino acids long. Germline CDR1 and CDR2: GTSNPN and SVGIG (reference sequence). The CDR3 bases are TGTGCCTGGAGCCACTCGACAGGGGGGCGAGGCACTGAAGCTTTCTTT. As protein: CAWSHSTGGRGTEAFF.

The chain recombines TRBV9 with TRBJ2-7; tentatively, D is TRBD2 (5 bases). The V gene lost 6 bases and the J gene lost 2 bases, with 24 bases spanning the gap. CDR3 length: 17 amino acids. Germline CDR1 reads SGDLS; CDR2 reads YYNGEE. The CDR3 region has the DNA TGTGCCAGCACCACTCGGGAAGGTTTTCTAAACCCCTACGAGCAGTACTTC. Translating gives CASTTREGFLNPYEQYF.

The CDR3 nucleotides read TGCAGCGTTGCGGCCAGGACAACAACTAATGAAAAACTGTTTTTT. Residues: CSVAARTTTNEKLFF. J is TRBJ1-4 and V is TRBV29-1; D is perhaps TRBD1 (5 bases). CDR1 is SQVTM, CDR2 ANQGSEA, per germline. CDR3 length: 15 residues. V lost 4 bases and J 0 bases, leaving 12 bases between the germline ends.